This entry lists 25 T cell receptor beta chains sequenced from one sample in a study of blood T cell repertoires in COVID-19. TCRdb's table, derived via immunoSEQ multiplex PCR, lists solely in-frame clones and lacks some. The profile covers roughly 130,000 clones, with roughly 84% appearing a single time and about 4% taken by the ten largest. The sequencing input was PBMCs or T cells enriched from blood (not recorded which). The receptor set was obtained from a woman aged 25 to 39 who had recovered from COVID-19.

The V gene is TRBV2, the J gene TRBJ1-3; 9 bases map to TRBD1. The CDR3 runs 19 residues. The germline V gene encodes CDR1 SNHLY and CDR2 FYNNEI. With 2 bases clipped from V and 0 bases from J, the junction kept 11 bases outside the gene matches. The CDR3 spells CASSERQGETGRSGNTIYF. CDR3 nucleotide sequence: TGTGCCAGCAGTGAAAGACAGGGGGAGACGGGTCGCTCTGGAAACACCATATATTTT. Based on the CDR3 plus reference TRBV2 and TRBJ1-3, the full variable domain is EPEVTQTPSHQVTQMGQEVILRCVPISNHLYFYWYRQILGQKVEFLVSFYNNEISEKSEIFDDQFSVERPDGSNFTLKIRSTKLEDSAMYFCASSERQGETGRSGNTIYFGEGSWLTVV.

The table lists this clone with a few counts. J is TRBJ1-5 and V is TRBV30; no firm D call. This CDR3 region has 16 residues. Germline loops: CDR1 GTSNPN, CDR2 SVGIG (reference sequence). Trimming stripped 0 bases from V and 2 bases from J, with 14 bases between. CDR3: CAWSVRRLGGNQPQHF. CDR3 bases: TGTGCCTGGAGTGTACGGCGTCTCGGGGGCAATCAGCCCCAGCATTTT.

This clone showed up just once. The rearrangement joins TRBV19 to TRBJ2-7; 10 bases are shared with TRBD1. Germline CDR1 and CDR2: LNHDA and SQIVND (reference sequence). The CDR3 runs 14 residues. V lost 5 bases and J lost 5; bases outside the gene matches: 6. The CDR3 sequence is CASSLGTGANEQYF. Here the CDR3 DNA reads TGTGCCAGTAGTCTCGGGACAGGGGCCAACGAGCAGTACTTC.

The chain carries TRBV4-3 and TRBJ1-2, with TRBD1 identical over 10 bases. The CDR3 has 16 amino acids. J lost 3 bases, V lost 4 bases, and 8 bases had no gene match. Germline-derived CDR1 and CDR2 are LGHNA and YSLEER. Written as DNA, the CDR3 is TGCGCCAGCAGCCCCCGGGGGACAGGGGATTACTATGGCTACACCTTC. Amino acid sequence: CASSPRGTGDYYGYTF.

The gene calls are TRBV7-2 and TRBJ1-6; the match to TRBD1 covers 10 bases. V shed 1 base, J shed 6 bases, and the junction held 6 bases outside the gene matches. CDR1 and CDR2 from the germline V gene are SGHTA and FQGNSA. The CDR3 contains 17 residues. CDR3 nucleotides: TGTGCCAGCAGCTTAGGTTACCGGACAGGGGGTAATTCACCCCTCCACTTT. It specifies CASSLGYRTGGNSPLHF.

This clone was seen only once. The V and J genes are TRBV6-2 or TRBV6-3 and TRBJ2-3; possible D gene TRBD1, 5 bases. V was cut by 4 bases and J by 2 bases, with 10 bases left in between. The CDR3 is 14 amino acids. CDR1 is MNHEY and CDR2 is SVGEGT in the germline V gene. CDR3 sequence (DNA): TGTGCCAGCAGTTCGACAGAAGTCACAGATACGCAGTATTTT. It yields the protein CASSSTEVTDTQYF.

This sequence joins TRBV30 and TRBJ1-6; D gene uncertain. CDR3 length: 15 amino acids. Deletions cut 2 bases from V and 2 bases from J, with 10 bases between. Germline V gene lookup returns CDR1 GTSNPN and CDR2 SVGIG (reference sequence). The CDR3 spells CAWSSGGTYNSPLHF. CDR3 DNA sequence: TGTGCCTGGAGTTCGGGTGGAACCTATAATTCACCCCTCCACTTT.

The chain uses TRBV5-1 and TRBJ2-5; the match to TRBD2 covers 7 bases. The CDR3 is 15 residues long. J lost 4 bases, V lost 3 bases, and 9 bases had no gene match. CDR1 is SGHRS, CDR2 YFSETQ, per germline. The DNA of the CDR3 is TGCGCCAGCAGCTACACCCAGGGAGGGATAGAGACCCAGTACTTC. This gives the protein CASSYTQGGIETQYF.

This clone was recorded a few times. The chain carries TRBV7-6 and TRBJ1-6, with unresolved D. The V end was cut by 3 bases, the J end by 8 bases, with 11 bases between. This CDR3 is 14 amino acids long. Germline loops: CDR1 SGHVS, CDR2 FNYEAQ. CDR3 nucleotides: TGTGCCAGCAGCTTCGGGTCTTCGGATTCACCCCTCCACTTT. Translation: CASSFGSSDSPLHF.

Details on this clone: One end of the junction fails to match germline, which may point to a read error. CDR3 nucleotide sequence: TGTGCCAGTAGCCACCGAGGGACTAGCGAGCTGATCTTC. Protein product: CASSHRGTSELIF. J is TRBJ2-1 and V is TRBV19; the match to TRBD2 covers 10 bases. Germline CDR1 is LNHDA and CDR2 is SQIVND (reference sequence). CDR3 size: 13 residues.

The gene calls are TRBV6-4 and TRBJ1-2; D not resolved. Germline CDR1 MRHNA, CDR2 SNTAGT. V was cut by 4 bases and J by 4 bases, with 13 bases left in between. The CDR3 sequence is 14 residues long. This CDR3 reads CASSASGRSYGYTF. CDR3 nucleotide sequence: TGTGCCAGCAGTGCTTCGGGTAGATCCTATGGCTACACCTTC.

The chain combines TRBV5-1 with TRBJ2-3, with D tentatively TRBD1 (6 bases). V gave up 0 bases and J gave up 3 bases, with 8 bases separating them. CDR1 and CDR2 (germline): SGHRS, YFSETQ. The CDR3 consists of 14 residues. The CDR3 loop is CASSLAGVTDTQYF. DNA of the CDR3: TGCGCCAGCAGCTTGGCAGGGGTGACAGATACGCAGTATTTT.

The CDR3: CASSVDVQGANEQFF. The DNA of the CDR3 is TGTGCCAGCAGCGTAGATGTTCAGGGGGCGAATGAGCAGTTCTTC. The gene calls are TRBV9 and TRBJ2-1, with TRBD1 matching 8 bases. The CDR3 is 15 residues long. With 0 bases clipped from V and 7 bases from J, the junction kept 6 bases outside the gene matches. Germline V gene data show CDR1 as SGDLS and CDR2 as YYNGEE.

The V gene is TRBV4-3, the J gene TRBJ1-4; maybe TRBD1 (5 bases). CDR1 is LGHNA and CDR2 is YSLEER in the germline V gene. This CDR3 has 18 amino acids. V gave up 0 bases and J gave up 3 bases, with 17 bases separating them. The CDR3 nucleotides are TGCGCCAGCAGCCAAGATTGGGCAGGGTCTGCGGCTAATGAAAAACTGTTTTTT. Protein: CASSQDWAGSAANEKLFF.

The chain's CDR3 is CASSPGTSGNEQFF. The CDR3 DNA is TGTGCCAGCTCACCAGGGACTAGCGGCAATGAGCAGTTCTTC. J is TRBJ2-1 and V is TRBV18; TRBD2 agrees at 11 bases. The germline CDR1 and CDR2 sequences are KGHSH and LQKENI. The CDR3 is 14 amino acids. V lost 2 bases, J lost 6 bases, and 0 bases stayed unmatched.

The V gene is TRBV5-5, the J gene TRBJ1-2; D is possibly TRBD1 (5 bases). CDR1 and CDR2 (germline): SGHKS, YYEKEE (reference sequence). V lost 3 bases and J 4 bases, leaving 22 bases between the germline ends. The CDR3 is made up of 17 amino acids. The CDR3 DNA sequence: TGTGCCAGCAGCTCGATCCGAATTTTGGGGCTAGGCTATGGCTACACCTTC. Encoded protein: CASSSIRILGLGYGYTF.

The rearrangement links TRBV28 to TRBJ1-2; D is unresolved. CDR1 MDHEN and CDR2 SYDVKM come from the germline V gene. The V end lost 3 bases, the J end lost 4 bases, and 9 bases lay between the germline ends. The CDR3 sequence is 13 residues long. For the CDR3, the DNA is TGTGCCAGCAGTTTCCTCCCCAGCTATGGCTACACCTTC. Protein product: CASSFLPSYGYTF.

The chain is built from TRBV2 and TRBJ2-3; a weak D match, TRBD2 (6 bases). Deletions cut 4 bases from V and 2 bases from J, with 7 bases between. The germline CDR1 and CDR2 sequences are SNHLY and FYNNEI. This CDR3 contains 13 residues. The CDR3: CASSGDFTDTQYF. In DNA, the CDR3 is TGTGCCAGCAGTGGGGACTTCACAGATACGCAGTATTTT.

This clone showed up just a few times. This chain connects TRBV25-1 to TRBJ2-7; the D gene is possibly TRBD1 (6 bases). The V gene lost 7 bases and the J gene lost 3 bases, with 13 bases spanning the gap. Germline V CDR1 and CDR2: MGHDK, SYGVNS. The CDR3 contains 13 residues. Here the CDR3 DNA reads TGTGCCAGCAAGGGTCTAGGGGGCTACGAGCAGTACTTC. Amino acids: CASKGLGGYEQYF.

Comments on this clone: Other DNA sequences in the sample encode the same CDR3. The rearrangement joins TRBV28 to TRBJ2-7, with D perhaps TRBD1 (6 bases). This CDR3 is 16 amino acids long. Germline lookup yields CDR1 MDHEN and CDR2 SYDVKM. V lost 7 bases and J lost 2, with 21 bases in between. The CDR3 DNA reads TGTGCCAGCACCCCCTCCACGGACCGACAGGCCTACGAGCAGTACTTC. Residues: CASTPSTDRQAYEQYF.

The V call is TRBV7-2, the J call TRBJ2-3; D is ambiguous. The germline V gene encodes CDR1 SGHTA and CDR2 FQGNSA. This CDR3 contains 12 residues. V dropped 1 base and J dropped 5 bases, with 4 bases sitting between them. The CDR3: CASSLVVDTQYF. CDR3 coding DNA: TGTGCCAGCAGCTTAGTAGTAGATACGCAGTATTTT.

The chain joins TRBV24-1 to TRBJ2-1; the match to TRBD2 covers 8 bases. CDR1 KGHDR and CDR2 SFDVKD come from the germline V gene. The CDR3 runs 16 residues. Trimming cost V 0 bases and J 8 bases; bases outside gene matches: 8. The CDR3 nucleotides read TGTGCCACCAGTGATTTGCAGAACGGGAGGGCCTATGAGCAGTTCTTC. It is translated as CATSDLQNGRAYEQFF.

The V call is TRBV3-1 (or the pseudogene TRBV3-2), the J call TRBJ2-5; tentative D call: TRBD2 (6 bases). This CDR3 region has 10 residues. The V gene lost 6 bases and the J gene lost 7 bases, with 6 bases spanning the gap. Germline CDR1 and CDR2: LGHDT and YNNKEL (reference sequence). Written as DNA, the CDR3 is TGTGCCAGCAGGGGGGGGACCCAGTACTTC. It codes for CASRGGTQYF.

V is TRBV28 and J is TRBJ1-1; tentatively, D is TRBD1 (6 bases). Germline CDR1 and CDR2: MDHEN and SYDVKM. V lost 8 bases and J 3 bases, leaving 13 bases between the germline ends. The CDR3 covers 13 residues. The CDR3 reads CASETGWDTEAFF. The DNA for the CDR3 is TGTGCCAGCGAAACAGGGTGGGACACTGAAGCTTTCTTT. The variable domain in full, with the rest retrieved from reference TRBV28 and TRBJ1-1, is DVKVTQSSRYLVKRTGEKVFLECVQDMDHENMFWYRQDPGLGLRLIYFSYDVKMKEKGDIPEGYSVSREKKERFSLILESASTNQTSMYLCASETGWDTEAFFGQGTRLTVV.

The table lists this clone with a few counts. The genes are TRBV9 and TRBJ2-7; tentatively, D is TRBD1 (6 bases). The V end lost 0 bases, the J end lost 3 bases, and 16 bases lay between the germline ends. CDR3 length equals 16 residues. Germline CDR1 is SGDLS and CDR2 is YYNGEE. The CDR3, as DNA: TGTGCCAGCAGCGTAGATGCGGTCCCCAGGGGCTACGAGCAGTACTTC. Protein product: CASSVDAVPRGYEQYF. The full variable domain, in which reference TRBV9 and TRBJ2-7 provide the parts outside the CDR3, is DSGVTQTPKHLITATGQRVTLRCSPRSGDLSVYWYQQSLDQGLQFLIQYYNGEERAKGNILERFSAQQFPDLHSELNLSSLELGDSALYFCASSVDAVPRGYEQYFGPGTRLTVT.